The clone carrying this TCR beta chain was recorded many times. Its specificity is unknown. Combining iRepertoire HTBI primers with Arm-PCR of CDR3 regions, the authors built TCR beta libraries. One entry per CDR3 protein, called by TCRdb with MiXCR from the multiplex PCR reads. The sample includes roughly 500,000 distinct CDR3 sequences, less than 25% of them seen just once. Time point given: persistent/refractory GD, antithyroid drugs over 5 years with positive TRAb. Researchers made the TCR library from RNA that was extracted from PBMCs. J gave up 5 bases and V 0 bases, and 7 bases lay outside the gene matches. The CDR3 runs to 19 residues. Germline CDR1 and CDR2: SNHLY and FYNNEI. This sample stems from a study of regulatory T cells in long-lasting Graves disease. Study outcomes and limitations: Persistent patients shared 2,741 public clonotypes among themselves. Newly diagnosed patients shared fewer, at about a thousand.

The TCR was taken from a female donor with Graves disease. The genes are TRBV2 and TRBJ2-2; 15 bases align to TRBD2. The sample in question was peripheral blood mononuclear cells (PBMCs), obtained when the disease was refractory, from a patient treated with antithyroid drugs. CDR3 region: CASSEASGTSGRWTGELFF. The CDR3 DNA reads as TGTGCCAGCAGTGAAGCTTCCGGGACTAGCGGGAGGTGGACCGGGGAGCTGTTTTTT.